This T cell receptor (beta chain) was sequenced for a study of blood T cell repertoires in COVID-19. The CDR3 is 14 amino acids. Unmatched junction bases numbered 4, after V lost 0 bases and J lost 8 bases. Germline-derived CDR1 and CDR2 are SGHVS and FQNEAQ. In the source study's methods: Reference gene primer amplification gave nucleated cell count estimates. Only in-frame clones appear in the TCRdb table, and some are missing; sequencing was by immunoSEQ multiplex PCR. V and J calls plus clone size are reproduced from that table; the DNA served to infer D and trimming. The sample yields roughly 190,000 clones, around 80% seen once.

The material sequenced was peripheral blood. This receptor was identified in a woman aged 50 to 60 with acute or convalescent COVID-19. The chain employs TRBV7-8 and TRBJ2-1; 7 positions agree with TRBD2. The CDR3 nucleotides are TGTGCCAGCAGCTTAGCCCGGGAGGTCGATGAGCAGTTCTTC. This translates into CASSLAREVDEQFF.